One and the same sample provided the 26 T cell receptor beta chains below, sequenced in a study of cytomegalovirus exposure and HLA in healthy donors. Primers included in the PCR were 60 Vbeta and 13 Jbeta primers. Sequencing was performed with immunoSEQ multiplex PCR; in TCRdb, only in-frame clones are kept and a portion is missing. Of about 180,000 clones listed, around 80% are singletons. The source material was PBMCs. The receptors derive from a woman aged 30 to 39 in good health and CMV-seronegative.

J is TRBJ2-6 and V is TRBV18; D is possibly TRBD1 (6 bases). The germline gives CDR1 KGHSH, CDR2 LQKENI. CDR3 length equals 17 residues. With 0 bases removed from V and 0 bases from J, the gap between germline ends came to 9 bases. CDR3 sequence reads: CASSPPTGSSGANVLTF. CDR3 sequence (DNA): TGTGCCAGCTCACCACCTACAGGGAGCTCTGGGGCCAACGTCCTGACTTTC.

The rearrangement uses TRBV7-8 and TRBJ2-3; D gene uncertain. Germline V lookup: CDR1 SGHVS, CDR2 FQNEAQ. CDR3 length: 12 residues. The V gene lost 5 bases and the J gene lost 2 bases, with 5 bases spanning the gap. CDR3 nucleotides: TGTGCCAGCAGCCCAAACACAGATACGCAGTATTTT. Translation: CASSPNTDTQYF.

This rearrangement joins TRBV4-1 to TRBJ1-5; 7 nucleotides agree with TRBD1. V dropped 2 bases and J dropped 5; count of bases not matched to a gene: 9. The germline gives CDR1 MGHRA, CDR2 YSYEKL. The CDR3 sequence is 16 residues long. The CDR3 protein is CASSQFPGQRHQPQHF. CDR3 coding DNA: TGCGCCAGCAGCCAATTCCCGGGACAGCGTCATCAGCCCCAGCATTTT.

CDR3: CASSKGRGQGPYNSPLHF. In nucleotides, the CDR3 is TGTGCCAGCAGCAAAGGTCGCGGACAGGGGCCCTATAATTCACCCCTCCACTTT. J is TRBJ1-6 and V is TRBV21-1; TRBD1 is the table's D call, not checked against the DNA. TRBV21-1 is a known pseudogene. This CDR3 has 18 amino acids.

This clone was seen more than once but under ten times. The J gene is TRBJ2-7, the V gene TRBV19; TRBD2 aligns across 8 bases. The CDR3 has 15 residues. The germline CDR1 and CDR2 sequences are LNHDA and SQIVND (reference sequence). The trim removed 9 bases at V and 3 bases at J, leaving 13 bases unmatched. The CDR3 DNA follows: TGTGCCAGCGCCGGGGGGTCGGCGGGGGGCTACGAGCAGTACTTC. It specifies CASAGGSAGGYEQYF.

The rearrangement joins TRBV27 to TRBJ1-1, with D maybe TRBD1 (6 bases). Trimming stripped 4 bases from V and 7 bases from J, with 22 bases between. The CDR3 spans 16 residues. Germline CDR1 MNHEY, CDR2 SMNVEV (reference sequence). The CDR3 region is CASSSLQGPDGGEAFF. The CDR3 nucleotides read TGTGCCAGCAGTTCGTTGCAGGGGCCCGACGGAGGTGAAGCTTTCTTT.

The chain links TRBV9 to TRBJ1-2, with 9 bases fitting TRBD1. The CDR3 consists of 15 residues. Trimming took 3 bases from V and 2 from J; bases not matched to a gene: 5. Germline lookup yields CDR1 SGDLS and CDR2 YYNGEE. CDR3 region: CASSAQDRGNYGYTF. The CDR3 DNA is TGTGCCAGCAGCGCCCAAGACAGGGGGAACTATGGCTACACCTTC.

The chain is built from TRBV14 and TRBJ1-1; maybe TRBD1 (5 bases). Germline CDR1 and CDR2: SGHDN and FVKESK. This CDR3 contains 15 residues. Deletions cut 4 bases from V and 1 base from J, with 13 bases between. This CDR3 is CASSPLGTENTEAFF. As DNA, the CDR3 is TGTGCCAGCAGCCCTCTCGGGACTGAGAACACTGAAGCTTTCTTT. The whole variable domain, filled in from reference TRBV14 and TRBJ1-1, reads EAGVTQFPSHSVIEKGQTVTLRCDPISGHDNLYWYRRVMGKEIKFLLHFVKESKQDESGMPNNRFLAERTGGTYSTLKVQPAELEDSGVYFCASSPLGTENTEAFFGQGTRLTVV.

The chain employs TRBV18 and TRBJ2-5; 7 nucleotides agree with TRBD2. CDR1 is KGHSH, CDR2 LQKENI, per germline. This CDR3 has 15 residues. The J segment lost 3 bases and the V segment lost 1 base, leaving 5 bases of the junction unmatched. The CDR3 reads CASSPQRGPEETQYF. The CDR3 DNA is TGTGCCAGCTCACCACAGCGGGGTCCAGAAGAGACCCAGTACTTC.

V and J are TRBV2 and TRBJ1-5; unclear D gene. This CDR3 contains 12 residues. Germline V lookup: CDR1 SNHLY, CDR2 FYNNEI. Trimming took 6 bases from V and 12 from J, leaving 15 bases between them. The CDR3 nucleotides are TGTGCCAGCAGCTCCGGGTCAGCATTCCAGCATTTT. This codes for CASSSGSAFQHF.

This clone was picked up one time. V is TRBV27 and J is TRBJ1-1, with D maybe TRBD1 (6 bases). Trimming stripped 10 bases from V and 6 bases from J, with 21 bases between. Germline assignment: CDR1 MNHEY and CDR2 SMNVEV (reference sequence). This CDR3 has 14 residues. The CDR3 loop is CATGGGGEWAEAFF. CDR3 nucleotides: TGTGCCACGGGGGGAGGGGGGGAATGGGCTGAAGCTTTCTTT.

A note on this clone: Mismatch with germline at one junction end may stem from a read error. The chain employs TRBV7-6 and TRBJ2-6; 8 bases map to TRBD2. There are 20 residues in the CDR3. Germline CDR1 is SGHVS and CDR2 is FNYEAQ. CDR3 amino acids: CASSPKRGGGQNSGANGLTF. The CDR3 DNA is TGTGCCAGCAGCCCCAAAAGGGGCGGGGGGCAAAACTCTGGGGCCAACGGCCTGACTTTC.

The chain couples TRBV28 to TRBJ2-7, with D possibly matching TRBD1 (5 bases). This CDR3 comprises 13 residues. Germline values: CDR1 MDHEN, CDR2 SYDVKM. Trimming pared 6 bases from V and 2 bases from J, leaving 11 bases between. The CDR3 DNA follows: TGTGCCAGCAGCACAGGTCCGACCTACGAGCAGTACTTC. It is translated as CASSTGPTYEQYF. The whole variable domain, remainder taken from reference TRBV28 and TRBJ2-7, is DVKVTQSSRYLVKRTGEKVFLECVQDMDHENMFWYRQDPGLGLRLIYFSYDVKMKEKGDIPEGYSVSREKKERFSLILESASTNQTSMYLCASSTGPTYEQYFGPGTRLTVT.

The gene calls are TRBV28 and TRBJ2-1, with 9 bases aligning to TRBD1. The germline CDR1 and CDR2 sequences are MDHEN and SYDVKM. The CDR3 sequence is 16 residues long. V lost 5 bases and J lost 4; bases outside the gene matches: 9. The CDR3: CASSTPGQGRYNEQFF. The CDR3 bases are TGTGCCAGCAGTACTCCGGGACAGGGTCGATACAATGAGCAGTTCTTC.

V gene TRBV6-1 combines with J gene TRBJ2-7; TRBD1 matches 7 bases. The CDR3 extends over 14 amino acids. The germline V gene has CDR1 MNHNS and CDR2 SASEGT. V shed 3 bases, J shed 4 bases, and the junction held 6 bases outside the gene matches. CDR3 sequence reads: CASSDSTGTYEQYF. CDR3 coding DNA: TGTGCCAGCAGTGACTCGACAGGGACGTACGAGCAGTACTTC.

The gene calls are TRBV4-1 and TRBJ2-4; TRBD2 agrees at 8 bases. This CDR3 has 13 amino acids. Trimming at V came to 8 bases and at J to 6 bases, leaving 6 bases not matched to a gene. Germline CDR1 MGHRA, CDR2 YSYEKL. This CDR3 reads CASGGGRRNIQYF. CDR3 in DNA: TGCGCCAGCGGCGGGGGGCGTAGAAACATTCAGTACTTC.

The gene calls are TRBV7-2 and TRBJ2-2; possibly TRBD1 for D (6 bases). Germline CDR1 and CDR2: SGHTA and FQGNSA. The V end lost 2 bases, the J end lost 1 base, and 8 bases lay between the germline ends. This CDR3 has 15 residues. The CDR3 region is CASSLFRGNTGELFF. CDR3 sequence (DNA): TGTGCCAGCAGCTTATTCAGGGGGAACACCGGGGAGCTGTTTTTT.

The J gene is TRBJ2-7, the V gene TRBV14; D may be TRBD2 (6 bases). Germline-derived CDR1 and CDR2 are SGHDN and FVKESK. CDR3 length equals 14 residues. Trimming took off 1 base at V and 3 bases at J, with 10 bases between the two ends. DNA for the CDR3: TGTGCCAGCAGCCAAGTCCGGGGGAGCTACGAGCAGTACTTC. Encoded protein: CASSQVRGSYEQYF.

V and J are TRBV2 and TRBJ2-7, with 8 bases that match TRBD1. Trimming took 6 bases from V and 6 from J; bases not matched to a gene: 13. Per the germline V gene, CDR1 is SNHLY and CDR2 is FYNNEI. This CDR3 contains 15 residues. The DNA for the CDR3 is TGTGCCAGCAGCGCGGGACAGGCTGGTCCCGGCGAGCAGTACTTC. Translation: CASSAGQAGPGEQYF.

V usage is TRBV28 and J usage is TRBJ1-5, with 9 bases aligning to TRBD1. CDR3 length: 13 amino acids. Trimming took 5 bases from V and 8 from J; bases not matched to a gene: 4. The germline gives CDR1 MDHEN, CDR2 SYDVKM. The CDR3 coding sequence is TGTGCCAGCAGTGGACAGGGGTTTGAGCCCCAGCATTTT. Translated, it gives CASSGQGFEPQHF.

The CDR3: CASSQGTVDGYTF. CDR3 DNA: TGCGCCAGCAGCCAGGGGACAGTCGATGGCTACACCTTC. V and J are TRBV4-3 and TRBJ1-2; 7 bases are a match to TRBD1. CDR1 is LGHNA and CDR2 is YSLEER in the germline V gene. This CDR3 has 13 amino acids. V shed 3 bases and J 6 bases; nucleotides not matched to a gene: 4.

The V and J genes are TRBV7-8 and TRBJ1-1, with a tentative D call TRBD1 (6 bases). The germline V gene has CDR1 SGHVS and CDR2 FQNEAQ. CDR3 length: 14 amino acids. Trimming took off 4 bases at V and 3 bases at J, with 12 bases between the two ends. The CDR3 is CASSSPGVDTEAFF. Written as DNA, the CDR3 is TGTGCCAGCAGCTCCCCAGGGGTCGACACTGAAGCTTTCTTT.

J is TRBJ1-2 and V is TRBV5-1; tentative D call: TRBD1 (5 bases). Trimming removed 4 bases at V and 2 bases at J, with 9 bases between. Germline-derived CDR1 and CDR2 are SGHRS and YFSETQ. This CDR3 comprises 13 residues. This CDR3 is CASSEDRNYGYTF. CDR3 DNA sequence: TGCGCCAGCAGCGAAGACAGAAACTATGGCTACACCTTC. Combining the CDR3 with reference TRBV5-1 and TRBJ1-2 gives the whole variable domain KAGVTQTPRYLIKTRGQQVTLSCSPISGHRSVSWYQQTPGQGLQFLFEYFSETQRNKGNFPGRFSGRQFSNSRSEMNVSTLELGDSALYLCASSEDRNYGYTFGSGTRLTVV.

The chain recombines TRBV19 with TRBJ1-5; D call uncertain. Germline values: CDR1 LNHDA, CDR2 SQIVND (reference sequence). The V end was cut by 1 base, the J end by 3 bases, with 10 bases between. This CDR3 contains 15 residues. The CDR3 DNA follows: TGTGCCAGTAGTATAGTACGGGAAAACAATCAGCCCCAGCATTTT. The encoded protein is CASSIVRENNQPQHF. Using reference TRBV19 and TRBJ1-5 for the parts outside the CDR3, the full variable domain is DGGITQSPKYLFRKEGQNVTLSCEQNLNHDAMYWYRQDPGQGLRLIYYSQIVNDFQKGDIAEGYSVSREKKESFPLTVTSAQKNPTAFYLCASSIVRENNQPQHFGDGTRLSIL.

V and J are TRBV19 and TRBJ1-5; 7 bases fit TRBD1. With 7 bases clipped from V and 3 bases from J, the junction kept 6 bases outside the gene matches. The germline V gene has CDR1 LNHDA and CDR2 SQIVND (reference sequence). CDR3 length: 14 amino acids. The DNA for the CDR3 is TGTGCCAGTACCCCGACAGGGCCCAATCAGCCCCAGCATTTT. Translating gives CASTPTGPNQPQHF.

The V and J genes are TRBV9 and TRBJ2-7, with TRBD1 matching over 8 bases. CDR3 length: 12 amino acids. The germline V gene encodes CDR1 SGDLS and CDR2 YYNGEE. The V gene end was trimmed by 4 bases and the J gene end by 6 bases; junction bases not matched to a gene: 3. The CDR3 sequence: CASSPGTGEQYF. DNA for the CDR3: TGTGCCAGCAGCCCGGGGACAGGCGAGCAGTACTTC.